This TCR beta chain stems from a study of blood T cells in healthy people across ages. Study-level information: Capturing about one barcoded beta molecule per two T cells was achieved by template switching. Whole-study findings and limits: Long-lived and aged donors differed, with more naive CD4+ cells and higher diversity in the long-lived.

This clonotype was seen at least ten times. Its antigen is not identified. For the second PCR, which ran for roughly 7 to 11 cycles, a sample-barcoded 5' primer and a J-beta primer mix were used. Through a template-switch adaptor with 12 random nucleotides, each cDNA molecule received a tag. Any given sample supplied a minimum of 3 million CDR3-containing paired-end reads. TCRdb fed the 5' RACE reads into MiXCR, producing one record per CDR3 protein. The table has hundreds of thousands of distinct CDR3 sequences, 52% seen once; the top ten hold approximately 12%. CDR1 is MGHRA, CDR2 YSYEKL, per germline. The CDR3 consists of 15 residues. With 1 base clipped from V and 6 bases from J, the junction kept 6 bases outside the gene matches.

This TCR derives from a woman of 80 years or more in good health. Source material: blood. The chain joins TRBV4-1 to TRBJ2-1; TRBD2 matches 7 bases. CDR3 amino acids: CASSQVSRESNEQFF. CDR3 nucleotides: TGCGCCAGCAGCCAAGTTTCGCGGGAGAGCAATGAGCAGTTCTTC.